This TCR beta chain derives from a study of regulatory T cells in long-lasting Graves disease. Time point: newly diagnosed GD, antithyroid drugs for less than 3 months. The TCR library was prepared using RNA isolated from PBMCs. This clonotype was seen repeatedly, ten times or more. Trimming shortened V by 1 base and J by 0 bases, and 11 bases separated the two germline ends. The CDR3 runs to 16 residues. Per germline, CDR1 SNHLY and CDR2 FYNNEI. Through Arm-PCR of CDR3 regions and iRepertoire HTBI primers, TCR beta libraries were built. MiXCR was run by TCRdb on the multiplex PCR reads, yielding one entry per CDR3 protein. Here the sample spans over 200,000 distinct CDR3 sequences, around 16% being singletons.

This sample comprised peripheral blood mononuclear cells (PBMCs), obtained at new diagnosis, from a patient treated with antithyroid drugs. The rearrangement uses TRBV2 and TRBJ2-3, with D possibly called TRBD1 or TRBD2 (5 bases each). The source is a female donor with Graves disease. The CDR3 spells CASSEGWDPSTDTQYF. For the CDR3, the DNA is TGTGCCAGCAGTGAAGGGTGGGACCCTAGCACAGATACGCAGTATTTT.